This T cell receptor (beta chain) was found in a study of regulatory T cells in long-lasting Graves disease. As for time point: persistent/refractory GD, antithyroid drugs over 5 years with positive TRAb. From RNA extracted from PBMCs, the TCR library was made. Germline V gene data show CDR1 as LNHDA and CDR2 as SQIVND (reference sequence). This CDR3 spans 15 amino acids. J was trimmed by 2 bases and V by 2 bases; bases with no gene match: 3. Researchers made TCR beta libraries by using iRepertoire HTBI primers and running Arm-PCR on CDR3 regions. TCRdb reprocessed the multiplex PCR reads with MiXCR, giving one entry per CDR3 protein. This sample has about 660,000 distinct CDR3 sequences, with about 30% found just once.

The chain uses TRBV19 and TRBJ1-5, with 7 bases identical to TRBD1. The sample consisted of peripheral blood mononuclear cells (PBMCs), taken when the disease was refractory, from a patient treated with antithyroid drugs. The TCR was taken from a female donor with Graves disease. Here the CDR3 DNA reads TGTGCCAGTAGTATAATTGGACAGGGCAATCAGCCCCAGCATTTT. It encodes CASSIIGQGNQPQHF.